These 14 T cell receptor beta chains came from one sample sequenced in a study of shared clonotypes between healthy human individuals (dated by TCRdb to about 2020). Libraries came from the immunoSEQ multiplex PCR assay. Held by TCRdb, this immuneACCESS table contains in-frame sequences only and omits some clones. Under half of the omission traces to an unresolved V gene where checked; the cause of the rest is unknown. The sample table records around 2.5 million clones; under 95% of these occur just once. The ten largest clones add up to 0.35% to 0.45% of the sample. Sequenced input: naive CD4+ T cells from PBMCs. Reading the label with the study, this specimen's cell subset or site is: CD45RA+ positively selected. All receptors derive from a man younger than 30 in good health. Some clones in this sample may be carry-over from other donors' samples.

The V and J genes are TRBV28 and TRBJ1-5; D remains unclear. Trimming pared 4 bases from V and 8 bases from J, leaving 12 bases between. Germline values: CDR1 MDHEN, CDR2 SYDVKM. The length of the CDR3 is 13 residues. The CDR3 DNA sequence: TGTGCCAGCAGTTCTTCCGTTCGTGAGCCCCAGCATTTT. Translated, it gives CASSSSVREPQHF.

The chain recombines TRBV28 with TRBJ2-5, with TRBD1 matching over 9 bases. The germline V gene encodes CDR1 MDHEN and CDR2 SYDVKM. Trimming cost V 5 bases and J 2 bases; bases outside gene matches: 9. The CDR3 runs 16 residues. This CDR3 is CASSQDRGWKQETQYF. For the CDR3, the DNA is TGTGCCAGCAGTCAAGACAGGGGGTGGAAACAAGAGACCCAGTACTTC.

The V and J genes are TRBV5-4 and TRBJ2-7; TRBD1 might be the D (5 bases). V lost 5 bases and J 0 bases, leaving 21 bases between the germline ends. There are 17 residues in the CDR3. The germline V gene has CDR1 SGHNT and CDR2 YYREEE (reference sequence). The CDR3 loop reads CASRYQGWGGNSYEQYF. The CDR3, as DNA: TGTGCCAGCAGGTATCAAGGGTGGGGCGGAAACTCCTACGAGCAGTACTTC.

The CDR3 region is CASSVAGISNDEQFF. The CDR3 DNA follows: TGTGCCAGCAGCGTAGCGGGAATAAGCAACGATGAGCAGTTCTTC. This chain links TRBV9 with TRBJ2-1, with D possibly matching TRBD2 (5 bases). Germline V lookup: CDR1 SGDLS, CDR2 YYNGEE. Trimming removed 0 bases from V and 8 bases from J, with 15 bases in between. CDR3 length: 15 amino acids.

The CDR3 DNA is TGTGCCAGCTCACCAACAGGAGGGCGAGGACAGCCCCAGCATTTT. Translation: CASSPTGGRGQPQHF. The J gene is TRBJ1-5, the V gene TRBV18, with D tentatively TRBD1 (5 bases). The CDR3 consists of 15 residues. V lost 2 bases and J lost 7, with 15 bases in between. In germline, CDR1 is KGHSH, CDR2 LQKENI. Based on the CDR3 plus reference TRBV18 and TRBJ1-5, the full variable domain is NAGVMQNPRHLVRRRGQEARLRCSPMKGHSHVYWYRQLPEEGLKFMVYLQKENIIDESGMPKERFSAEFPKEGPSILRIQQVVRGDSAAYFCASSPTGGRGQPQHFGDGTRLSIL.

The CDR3 sequence: CASSLFSQGYEQYF. The CDR3, as DNA: TGTGCCAGCAGCTTATTCTCGCAGGGCTACGAGCAGTACTTC. This chain joins TRBV7-2 and TRBJ2-5; maybe TRBD1 (5 bases). The end of the DNA fits TRBJ2-7 better, so the J call may be wrong. The CDR3 consists of 14 residues. Germline CDR1 SGHTA, CDR2 FQGNSA.

The chain carries TRBV6-6 and TRBJ2-3; TRBD2 aligns across 13 bases. Germline V gene lookup returns CDR1 MNHNY and CDR2 SVGAGI (reference sequence). V shed 5 bases and J 7 bases; nucleotides not matched to a gene: 6. The length of the CDR3 is 15 residues. The CDR3, as DNA: TGTGCCAGCAGTCGGACTAGCGGGAGTGTGTATACGCAGTATTTT. Its translation: CASSRTSGSVYTQYF.

The chain employs TRBV10-3 and TRBJ1-2; 7 bases fit TRBD1. Germline V gene sequence: CDR1 ENHRY, CDR2 SYGVKD. The ends lost 5 bases at V and 2 bases at J; junction bases unmatched: 5. The CDR3 is made up of 14 amino acids. The CDR3 protein is CAISRQGQNYGYTF. The CDR3, as DNA: TGTGCCATCAGTCGACAGGGCCAAAACTATGGCTACACCTTC.

A note on this clone: Other nucleotide sequences in the sample specify the same CDR3. V and J are TRBV18 and TRBJ2-5; D ambiguous. V gave up 4 bases and J gave up 3 bases, with 3 bases separating them. CDR1 KGHSH and CDR2 LQKENI come from the germline V gene. This CDR3 is 11 amino acids long. The CDR3 nucleotides are TGTGCCAGCTCACTGGAAGAGACCCAGTACTTC. It is translated as CASSLEETQYF.

The chain couples TRBV2 to TRBJ2-1; 10 nucleotides match TRBD1. This CDR3 comprises 13 residues. Looked up from germline, CDR1 is SNHLY and CDR2 is FYNNEI. Germline trimming cut 5 bases from V and 8 bases from J; bases unmatched to any gene: 3. The CDR3 nucleotides are TGTGCCAGCAGTCGACAGGGGGCCCATGAGCAGTTCTTC. Protein product: CASSRQGAHEQFF.

V usage is TRBV29-1 and J usage is TRBJ2-7; D not resolved. CDR1 is SQVTM and CDR2 is ANQGSEA in the germline V gene. V dropped 5 bases and J dropped 3 bases, with 8 bases sitting between them. The CDR3 is 11 amino acids. The CDR3 is CSVYSFYEQYF. DNA for the CDR3: TGCAGCGTTTACAGTTTCTACGAGCAGTACTTC.

The V gene is TRBV11-2, the J gene TRBJ1-1, with unresolved D. The germline V gene encodes CDR1 SGHAT and CDR2 FQNNGV. The V end was cut by 5 bases, the J end by 2 bases, with 15 bases between. The CDR3 is 15 amino acids. CDR3 protein: CASSIGISPNTEAFF. The CDR3 nucleotides read TGTGCCAGCAGCATTGGCATCAGCCCCAACACTGAAGCTTTCTTT.

The table lists this clone with a count of one. The chain carries TRBV11-2 and TRBJ2-7; 14 bases match TRBD2. With V trimmed by 1 base and J by 1 base, 6 bases remained unmatched. CDR3 length: 18 residues. The germline CDR1 and CDR2 sequences are SGHAT and FQNNGV. The DNA for the CDR3 is TGTGCCAGCAGCTTAGTAGGGACTAGCGGGAGTCGGTCCTACGAGCAGTACTTC. Its protein product is CASSLVGTSGSRSYEQYF.

The chain links TRBV2 to TRBJ1-1; 8 bases line up with TRBD1. V lost 7 bases and J lost 3; bases outside the gene matches: 10. The CDR3 covers 15 residues. Germline lookup yields CDR1 SNHLY and CDR2 FYNNEI. The CDR3 nucleotides are TGTGCCAGCAACCTTTACAGGGGGGGAGACACTGAAGCTTTCTTT. Translation gives CASNLYRGGDTEAFF.